This T cell receptor (beta chain) was found in a study of beta chain features in type 1 diabetes. After removal of 3 bases from V and 3 bases from J, the junction contained 6 bases not matched to a gene. Germline V gives CDR1 KGHSH, CDR2 LQKENI. The CDR3 is 15 amino acids. The authors reverse transcribed all of the isolated RNA, so sequencing captured expressed TCRB transcripts. Profiling relied on immunoSEQ multiplex PCR, and the TCRdb table lists in-frame clones only, not all of them. The sample contains about 320,000 clones, less than 15% of which appear only once. Sequences were obtained from central memory CD4+ T cells from blood. The receptor comes from a man aged 30 to 39 in good health. The chain carries TRBV18 and TRBJ1-1; 8 bases agree with TRBD1. The CDR3 sequence is CASSPRQGADTEAFF. The CDR3 nucleotides are TGTGCCAGCTCACCGCGGCAGGGGGCGGACACTGAAGCTTTCTTT.